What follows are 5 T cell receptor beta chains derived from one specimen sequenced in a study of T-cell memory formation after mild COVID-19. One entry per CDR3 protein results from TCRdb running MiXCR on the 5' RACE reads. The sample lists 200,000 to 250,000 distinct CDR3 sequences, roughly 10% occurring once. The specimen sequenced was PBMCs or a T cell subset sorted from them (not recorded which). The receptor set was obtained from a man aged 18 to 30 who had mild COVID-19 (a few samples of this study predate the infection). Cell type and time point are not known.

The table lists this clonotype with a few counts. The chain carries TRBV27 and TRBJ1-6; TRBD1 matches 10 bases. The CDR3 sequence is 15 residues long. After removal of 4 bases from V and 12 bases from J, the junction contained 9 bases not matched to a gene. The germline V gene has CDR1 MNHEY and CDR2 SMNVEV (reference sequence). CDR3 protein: CASSSIGQGGQPLHF. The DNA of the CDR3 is TGTGCCAGCAGTTCCATCGGACAGGGGGGTCAACCCCTCCACTTT.

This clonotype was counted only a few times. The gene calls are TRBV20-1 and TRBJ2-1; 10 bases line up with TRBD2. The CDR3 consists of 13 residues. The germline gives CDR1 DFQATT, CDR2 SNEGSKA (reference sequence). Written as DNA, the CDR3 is TGCAGGAGCGGGGGGGCCACCTACAATGAGCAGTTCTTC. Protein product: CRSGGATYNEQFF.

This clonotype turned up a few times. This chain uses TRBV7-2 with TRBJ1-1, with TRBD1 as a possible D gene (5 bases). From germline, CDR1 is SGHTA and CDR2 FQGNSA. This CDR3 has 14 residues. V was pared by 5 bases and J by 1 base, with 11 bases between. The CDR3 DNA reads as TGTGCCAGCAGCAGGGGTCAGCGGAACACTGAAGCTTTCTTT. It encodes CASSRGQRNTEAFF.

CDR3 sequence: CASSARDRLNTGELFF. In nucleotides, the CDR3 is TGTGCCAGCAGCGCCCGGGACAGATTGAACACCGGGGAGCTGTTTTTT. This chain joins TRBV9 and TRBJ2-2; 7 nucleotides align to TRBD1. Germline CDR1 reads SGDLS; CDR2 reads YYNGEE. Trimming at V came to 3 bases and at J to 1 base, leaving 6 bases not matched to a gene. This CDR3 has 16 amino acids.

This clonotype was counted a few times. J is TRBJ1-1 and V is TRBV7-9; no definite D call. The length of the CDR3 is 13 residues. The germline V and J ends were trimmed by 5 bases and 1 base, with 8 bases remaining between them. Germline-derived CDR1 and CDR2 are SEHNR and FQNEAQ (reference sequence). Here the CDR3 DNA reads TGTGCCAGCAGCAGCAGGAGGAACACTGAAGCTTTCTTT. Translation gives CASSSRRNTEAFF.